This T cell receptor beta chain comes out of a study of vaccination and CD4 T cells after COVID-19. This sample's time point: late sampling 161 to 241 days after vaccination in three convalescent patients. Specified treatment: approximately nine-day PBMC culture with coronavirus spike peptide pools or control peptides (ViraFEST assay). Comment on this clonotype: Antigen unknown.

The CDR3 is made up of 14 amino acids. V was clipped by 1 base and J by 7 bases, with 11 bases between them. Germline CDR1 and CDR2: SGHTA and FQGNSA. Sequenced with the Oncomine TCR Beta short-read assay was DNA taken from cultured CD4+ T cells. TCRdb called the PCR reads again in MiXCR, with one record for every CDR3 protein. This table has around 15,000 distinct CDR3 sequences, about 50% appearing once. The chain uses TRBV7-2 and TRBJ2-1; D remains ambiguous. The receptor was isolated from a human donor who had recovered from COVID-19. Material: CD4+ T cells from blood, cultured in vitro, obtained about 7 months after SARS-CoV-2 vaccination. The CDR3 sequence: CASSLVLGGNEQFF. In DNA form, the CDR3 reads TGTGCCAGCAGCTTAGTCCTTGGCGGTAATGAGCAGTTCTTC.